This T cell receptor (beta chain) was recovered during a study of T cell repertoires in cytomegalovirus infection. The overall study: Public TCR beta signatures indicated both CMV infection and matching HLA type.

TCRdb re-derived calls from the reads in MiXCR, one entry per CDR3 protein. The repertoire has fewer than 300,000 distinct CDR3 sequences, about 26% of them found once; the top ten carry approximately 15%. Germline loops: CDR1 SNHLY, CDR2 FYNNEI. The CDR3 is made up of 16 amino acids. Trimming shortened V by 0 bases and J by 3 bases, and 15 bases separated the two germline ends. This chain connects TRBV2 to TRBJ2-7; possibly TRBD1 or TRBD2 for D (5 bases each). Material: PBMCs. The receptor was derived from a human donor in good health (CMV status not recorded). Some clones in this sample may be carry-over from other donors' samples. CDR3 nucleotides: TGTGCCAGCAGTGAAGCCGCGACAGAGGCGGGCTACGAGCAGTACTTC. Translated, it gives CASSEAATEAGYEQYF.